This record concerns one T cell receptor (beta chain) sequence. The germline gives CDR1 MNHEY, CDR2 SVGEGT. The length of the CDR3 is 17 residues. The V segment lost 5 bases and the J segment 2 bases; nucleotides outside the gene matches: 11. These data originate in a study of blood T cell repertoires in COVID-19. As for the study in general: The samples span acute and convalescent COVID-19 from the United States, Italy and Spain.

Authors' analysis steps: By means of reference gene primer amplification, nucleated cell counts were estimated. Data came from immunoSEQ multiplex PCR; TCRdb stores just in-frame clones and leaves some out. Clonal size and the V and J genes are those of that table, whereas D and trimming came from the DNA. The sample contains a few hundred thousand clones, 85% to 90% of which appear only once. The rearrangement links TRBV6-2 or TRBV6-3 to TRBJ1-5; 8 bases line up with TRBD1. This clonotype was sampled from a woman between 45 and 60 years old with COVID-19, enrolled during active disease. Sequencing was performed on peripheral blood. The CDR3 protein is CASSDAGTGTGNQPQHF. The CDR3 DNA is TGTGCCAGCAGTGACGCAGGGACAGGCACCGGCAATCAGCCCCAGCATTTT.